The source of this T cell receptor beta chain is a study of cytomegalovirus exposure and HLA in healthy donors. Study at large: The study's early data release held some 85 million unique TCRs from HLA-typed donors.

Study outcomes and limitations: TCR beta chains numbering about 160 were designated cytomegalovirus-associated. TCR beta V- and J-gene trimming, according to a later analysis, was linked to a missense DCLRE1C variant. Researchers left out some V segments, among them TRBV6-2 and TRBV6-3, as indistinguishable.

Concerning this clone: Its target is unknown.

V was clipped by 4 bases and J by 1 base, with 11 bases between them. The CDR3 length is 15 residues. Germline CDR1 LGHNA, CDR2 YSLEER. The PCR was carried out with 60 Vbeta primers and 13 Jbeta primers. The table came from immunoSEQ multiplex PCR; TCRdb's copy has only in-frame clones and leaves some out. There are about 130,000 clones in the sample; about 73% occur only once, and roughly 6% lies in the top ten. The chain couples TRBV4-3 to TRBJ1-5; D remains unclear. This TCR was recovered from a woman in her 50s in good health and CMV-seropositive. Sequencing was performed on PBMCs. This chain's CDR3 is CASSLSPLSNQPQHF. CDR3 nucleotide sequence: TGCGCCAGCAGCCTAAGCCCCCTCAGCAATCAGCCCCAGCATTTT.